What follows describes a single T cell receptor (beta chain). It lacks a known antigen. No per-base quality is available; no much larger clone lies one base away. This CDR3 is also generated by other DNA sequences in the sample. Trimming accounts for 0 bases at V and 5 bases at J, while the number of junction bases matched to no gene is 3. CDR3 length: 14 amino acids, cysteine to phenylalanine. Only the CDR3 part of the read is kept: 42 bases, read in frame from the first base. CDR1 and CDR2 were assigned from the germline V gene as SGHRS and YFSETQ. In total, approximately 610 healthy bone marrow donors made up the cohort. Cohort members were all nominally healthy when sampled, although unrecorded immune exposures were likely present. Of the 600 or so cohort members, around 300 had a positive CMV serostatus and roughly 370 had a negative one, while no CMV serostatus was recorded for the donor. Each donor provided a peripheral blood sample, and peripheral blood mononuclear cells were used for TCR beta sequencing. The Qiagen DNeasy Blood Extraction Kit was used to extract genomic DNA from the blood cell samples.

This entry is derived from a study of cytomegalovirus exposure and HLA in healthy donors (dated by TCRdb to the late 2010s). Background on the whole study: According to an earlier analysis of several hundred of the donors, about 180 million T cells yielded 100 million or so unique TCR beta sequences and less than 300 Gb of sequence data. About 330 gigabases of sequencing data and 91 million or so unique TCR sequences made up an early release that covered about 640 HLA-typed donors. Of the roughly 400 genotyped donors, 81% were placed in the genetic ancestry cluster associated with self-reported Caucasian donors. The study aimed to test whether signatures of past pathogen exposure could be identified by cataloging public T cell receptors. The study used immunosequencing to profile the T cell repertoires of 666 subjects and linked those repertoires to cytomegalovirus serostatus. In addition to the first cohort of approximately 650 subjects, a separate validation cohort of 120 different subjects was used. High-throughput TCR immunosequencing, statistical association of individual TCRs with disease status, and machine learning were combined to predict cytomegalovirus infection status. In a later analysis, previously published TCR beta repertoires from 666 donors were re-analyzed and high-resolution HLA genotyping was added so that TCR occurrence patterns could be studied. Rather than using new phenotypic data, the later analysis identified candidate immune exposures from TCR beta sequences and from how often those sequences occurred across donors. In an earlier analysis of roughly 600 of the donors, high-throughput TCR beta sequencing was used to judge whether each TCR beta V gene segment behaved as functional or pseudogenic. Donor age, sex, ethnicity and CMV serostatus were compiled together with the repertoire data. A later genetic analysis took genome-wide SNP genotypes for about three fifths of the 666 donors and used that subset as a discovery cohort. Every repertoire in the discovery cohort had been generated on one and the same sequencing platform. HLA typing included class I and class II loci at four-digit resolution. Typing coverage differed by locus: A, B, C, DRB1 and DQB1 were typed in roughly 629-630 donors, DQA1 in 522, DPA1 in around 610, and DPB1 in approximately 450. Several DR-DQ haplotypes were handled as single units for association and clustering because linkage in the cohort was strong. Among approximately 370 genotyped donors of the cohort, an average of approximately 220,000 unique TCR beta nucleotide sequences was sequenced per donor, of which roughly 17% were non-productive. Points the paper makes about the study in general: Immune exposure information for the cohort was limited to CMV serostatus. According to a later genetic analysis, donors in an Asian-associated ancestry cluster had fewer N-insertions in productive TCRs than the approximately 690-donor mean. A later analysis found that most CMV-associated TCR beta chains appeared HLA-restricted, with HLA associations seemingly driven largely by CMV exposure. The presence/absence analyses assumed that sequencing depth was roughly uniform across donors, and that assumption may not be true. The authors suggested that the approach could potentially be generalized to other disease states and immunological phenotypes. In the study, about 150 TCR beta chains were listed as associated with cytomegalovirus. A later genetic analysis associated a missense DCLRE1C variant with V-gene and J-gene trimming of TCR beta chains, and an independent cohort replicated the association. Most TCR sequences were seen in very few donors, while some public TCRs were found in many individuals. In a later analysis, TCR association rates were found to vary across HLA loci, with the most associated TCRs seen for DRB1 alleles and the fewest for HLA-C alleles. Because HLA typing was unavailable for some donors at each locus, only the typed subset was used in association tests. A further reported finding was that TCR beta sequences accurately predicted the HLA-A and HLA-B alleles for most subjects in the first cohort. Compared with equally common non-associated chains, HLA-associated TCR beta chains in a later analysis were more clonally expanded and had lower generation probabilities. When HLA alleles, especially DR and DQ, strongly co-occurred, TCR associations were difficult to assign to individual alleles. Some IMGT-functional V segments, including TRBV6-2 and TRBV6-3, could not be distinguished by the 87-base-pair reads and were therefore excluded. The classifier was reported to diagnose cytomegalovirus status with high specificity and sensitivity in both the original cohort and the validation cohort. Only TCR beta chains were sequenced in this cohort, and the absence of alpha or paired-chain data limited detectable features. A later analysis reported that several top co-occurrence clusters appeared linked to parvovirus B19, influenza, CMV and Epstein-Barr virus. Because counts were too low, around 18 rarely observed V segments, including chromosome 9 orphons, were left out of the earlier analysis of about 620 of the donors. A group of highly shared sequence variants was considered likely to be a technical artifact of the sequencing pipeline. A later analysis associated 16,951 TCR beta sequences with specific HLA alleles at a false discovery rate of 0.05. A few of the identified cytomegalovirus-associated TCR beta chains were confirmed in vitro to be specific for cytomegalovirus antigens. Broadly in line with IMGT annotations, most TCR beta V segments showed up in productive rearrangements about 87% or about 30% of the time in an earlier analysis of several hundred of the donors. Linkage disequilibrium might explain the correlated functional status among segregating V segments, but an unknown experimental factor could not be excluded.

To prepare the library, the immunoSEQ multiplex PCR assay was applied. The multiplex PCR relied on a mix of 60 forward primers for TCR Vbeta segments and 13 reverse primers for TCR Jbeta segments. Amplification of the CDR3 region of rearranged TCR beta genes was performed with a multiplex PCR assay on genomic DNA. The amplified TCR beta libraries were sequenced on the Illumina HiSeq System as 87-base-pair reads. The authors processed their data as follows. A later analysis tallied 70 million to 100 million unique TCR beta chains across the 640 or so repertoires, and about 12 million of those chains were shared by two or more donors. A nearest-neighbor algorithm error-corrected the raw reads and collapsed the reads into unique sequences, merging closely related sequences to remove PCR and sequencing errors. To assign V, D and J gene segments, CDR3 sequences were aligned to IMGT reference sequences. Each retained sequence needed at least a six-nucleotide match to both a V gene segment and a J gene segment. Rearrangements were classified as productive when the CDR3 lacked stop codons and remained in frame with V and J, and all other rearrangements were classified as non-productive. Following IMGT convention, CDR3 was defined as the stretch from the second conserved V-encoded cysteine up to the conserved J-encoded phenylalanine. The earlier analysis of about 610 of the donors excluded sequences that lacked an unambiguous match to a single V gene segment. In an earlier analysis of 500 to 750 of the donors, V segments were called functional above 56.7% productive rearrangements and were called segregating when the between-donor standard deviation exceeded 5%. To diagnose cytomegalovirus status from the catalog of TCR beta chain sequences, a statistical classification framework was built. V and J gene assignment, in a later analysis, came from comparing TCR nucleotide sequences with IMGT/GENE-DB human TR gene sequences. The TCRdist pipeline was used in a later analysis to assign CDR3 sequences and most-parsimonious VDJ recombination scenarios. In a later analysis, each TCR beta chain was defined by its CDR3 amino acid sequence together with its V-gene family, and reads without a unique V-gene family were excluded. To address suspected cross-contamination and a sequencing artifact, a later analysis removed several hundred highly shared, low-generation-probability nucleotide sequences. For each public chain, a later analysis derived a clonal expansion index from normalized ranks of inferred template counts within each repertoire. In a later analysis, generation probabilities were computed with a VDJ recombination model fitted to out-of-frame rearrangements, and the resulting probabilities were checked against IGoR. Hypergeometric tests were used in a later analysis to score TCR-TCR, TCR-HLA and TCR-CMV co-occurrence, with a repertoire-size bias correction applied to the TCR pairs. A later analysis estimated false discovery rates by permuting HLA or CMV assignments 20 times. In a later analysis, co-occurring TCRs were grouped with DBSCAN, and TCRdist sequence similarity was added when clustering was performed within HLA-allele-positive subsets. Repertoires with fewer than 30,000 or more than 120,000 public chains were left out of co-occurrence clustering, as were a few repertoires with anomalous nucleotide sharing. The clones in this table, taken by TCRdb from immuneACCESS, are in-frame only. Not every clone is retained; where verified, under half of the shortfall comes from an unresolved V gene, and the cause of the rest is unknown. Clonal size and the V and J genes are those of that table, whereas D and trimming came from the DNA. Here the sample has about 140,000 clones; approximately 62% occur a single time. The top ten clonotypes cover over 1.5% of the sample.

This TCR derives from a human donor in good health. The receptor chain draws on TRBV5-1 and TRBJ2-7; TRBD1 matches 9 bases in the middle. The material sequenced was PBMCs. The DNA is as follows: TGCGCCAGCAGCTTGGGACAGGGGGTCGACGAGCAGTACTTC. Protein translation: CASSLGQGVDEQYF.